This T cell receptor beta chain was recovered during a study of T cells in Graves' hyperthyroidism and ophthalmopathy. This clonotype was detected many times. The source material, RNA transcripts, was used to amplify TCR beta CDR3 regions. The TCR CDR3 was amplified in a first-round RT-PCR using the HTBI primer set. Using its own MiXCR run on the multiplex PCR reads, TCRdb lists one record per CDR3 protein. The sample records 90,000 to 120,000 distinct CDR3 sequences, roughly 15% being singletons. The TCR comes from a woman aged 45-65 years with Graves' hyperthyroidism. Material: blood.

CDR3 region: CASSLGDIGGEQYF. The CDR3 DNA reads TGCGCCAGCAGCTTGGGGGACATTGGAGGTGAGCAGTACTTC. V and J are TRBV5-1 and TRBJ2-7, with a tentative D call TRBD1 (6 bases). V lost 0 bases, J lost 7 bases, and 14 bases lay in between. CDR1 SGHRS and CDR2 YFSETQ come from the germline V gene. The CDR3 sequence is 14 residues long.